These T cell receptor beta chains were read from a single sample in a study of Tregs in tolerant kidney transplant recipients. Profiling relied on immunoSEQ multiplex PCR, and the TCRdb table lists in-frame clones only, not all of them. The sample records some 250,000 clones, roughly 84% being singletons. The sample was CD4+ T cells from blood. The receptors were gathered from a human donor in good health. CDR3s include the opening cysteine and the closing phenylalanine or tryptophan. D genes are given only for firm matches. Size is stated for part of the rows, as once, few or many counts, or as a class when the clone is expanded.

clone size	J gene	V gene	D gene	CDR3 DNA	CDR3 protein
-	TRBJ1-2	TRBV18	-	TGTGCCAGCTCACTACGGGCCACCGATGGCTACACCTTC	CASSLRATDGYTF
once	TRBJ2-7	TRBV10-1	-	TGCGCCAGCAGTGAGTCGAACCCGTTGTACGAGCAGTACTTC	CASSESNPLYEQYF
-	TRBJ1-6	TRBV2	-	TGTGCCAGCAGTGAGTCCAGGGTTCGGGGTTCACCCCTCCACTTT	CASSESRVRGSPLHF
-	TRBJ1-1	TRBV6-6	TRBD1	TGTGCCAGCAGTTTCCCAGGGGGAAGCACTGAAGCTTTCTTT	CASSFPGGSTEAFF
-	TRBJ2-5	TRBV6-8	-	TGTGCCAGCAGTTACATAGGGCAGGAGACCCAGTACTTC	CASSYIGQETQYF
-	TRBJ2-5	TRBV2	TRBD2	TGTGCCAGCAGCATGAGACTAGCGGAACAAGAGACCCAGTACTTC	CASSMRLAEQETQYF
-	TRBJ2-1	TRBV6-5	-	TGTGCCAGCAGTTACACAAGGGACAATGAGCAGTTCTTC	CASSYTRDNEQFF
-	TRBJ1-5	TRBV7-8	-	TGTGCCAGCAGCCAGAGTAGGGCCCCGGGGGGTAGCAATCAGCCCCAGCATTTT	CASSQSRAPGGSNQPQHF
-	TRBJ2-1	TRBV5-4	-	TGTGCCAGCAGTGTGGGCGGGATAACCTACGATGAGCAGTTCTTC	CASSVGGITYDEQFF
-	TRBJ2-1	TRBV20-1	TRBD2	TGCAGTGCTAGGCGGGAGGGGCAGTTCTTC	CSARREGQFF
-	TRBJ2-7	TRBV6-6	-	TGTGCCAGCAGTTTCCGGGACGGATCCTACGAGCAGTACTTC	CASSFRDGSYEQYF
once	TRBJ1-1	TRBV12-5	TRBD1	TGTGCTAGTGGTTTGGACAGGGGCCTAAACACTGAAGCTTTCTTT	CASGLDRGLNTEAFF
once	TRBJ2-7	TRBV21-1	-	TGTGCCAGCAGCCGTTTTAGGGGTCTCGAGCAGTACTTC	CASSRFRGLEQYF
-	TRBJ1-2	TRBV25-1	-	TGTGCCAGCAGTGGGACTGAAGCTAACTATGGCTACACCTTC	CASSGTEANYGYTF
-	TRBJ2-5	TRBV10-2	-	TGCGCCAGCAGTGATGTGGGTGCAGGGATGAGAGAGACCCAGTACTTC	CASSDVGAGMRETQYF
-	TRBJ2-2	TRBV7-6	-	TGTGCCAGCAGTCTTCTGGCCCCGTCGACCGGGGAGCTGTTTTTT	CASSLLAPSTGELFF
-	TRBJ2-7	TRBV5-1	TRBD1	TGCGCCAGCAGCTTCGGGACAGACCCTTCCTACGAGCAGTACTTC	CASSFGTDPSYEQYF
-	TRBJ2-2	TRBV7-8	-	TGTGCCAGCGGGGAGCACGGGGAGCTGTTTTTT	CASGEHGELFF
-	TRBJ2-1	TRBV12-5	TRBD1	TGTGCTAGTGGTTTGGGATACAGGGGTCCACACAATGAGCAGTTCTTC	CASGLGYRGPHNEQFF
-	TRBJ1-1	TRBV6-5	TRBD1	TGTGCCAGCAGTTCCCGGGTCAGGGGGCGCCGAACTGAAGCTTTCTTT	CASSSRVRGRRTEAFF
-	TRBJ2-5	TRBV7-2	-	TGTGCCAGCAGCTTAGTGCAGTCCGGGACCCAGTACTTC	CASSLVQSGTQYF
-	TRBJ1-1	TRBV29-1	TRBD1	TGCAGCGTTGAAGATCTTGAAGGACAGGGGTTTTTCACTGAAGCTTTCTTT	CSVEDLEGQGFFTEAFF
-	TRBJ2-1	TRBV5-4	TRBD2	TGTGCCAGCAGCTTTCTAGCGGGGAGCTCCTACAATGAGCAGTTCTTC	CASSFLAGSSYNEQFF
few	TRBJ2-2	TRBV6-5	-	TGTGCCAGCAGTTACCGAACGAACACCGGGGAGCTGTTTTTT	CASSYRTNTGELFF
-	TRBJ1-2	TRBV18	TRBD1	TGTGCCAGCTCGCTTGACAGGGAGCTTGACTATGGCTACACCTTC	CASSLDRELDYGYTF
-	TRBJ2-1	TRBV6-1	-	TGTGCCAGCAGTCCCCGCCGTCATGAGCAGTTCTTC	CASSPRRHEQFF
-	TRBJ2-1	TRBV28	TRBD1	TGTGCCAGCAGTCTTCAGGGGGCCCTATCCTACAATGAGCAGTTCTTC	CASSLQGALSYNEQFF
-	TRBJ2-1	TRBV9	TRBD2	TGTGCCAGCAGCGTACCTCTAGCGGGAGGGAGCTCCTACAATGAGCAGTTCTTC	CASSVPLAGGSSYNEQFF
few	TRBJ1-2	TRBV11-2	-	TGTGCCAGCAGCCCCATCCAGGGGTTTGTTGGCTACACCTTC	CASSPIQGFVGYTF
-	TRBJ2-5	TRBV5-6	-	TGTGCCAGCAGCTTGCGGGGGAGGGAGACCCAGTACTTC	CASSLRGRETQYF
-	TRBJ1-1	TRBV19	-	TGTGCCAGTAGTATAGCGGGGGGTTTGAACACTGAAGCTTTCTTT	CASSIAGGLNTEAFF
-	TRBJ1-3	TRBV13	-	TGTGCCAGCAGCTCCCCAGGGGTGAGTGGAAACACCATATATTTT	CASSSPGVSGNTIYF
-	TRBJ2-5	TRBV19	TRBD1	TGTGCCAGTAGTAAAACCCGACAGGGTGGGGAGACCCAGTACTTC	CASSKTRQGGETQYF
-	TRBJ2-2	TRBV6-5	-	TGTGCCAGCAGTTACGTCTTCGGATCCGGGGAGCTGTTTTTT	CASSYVFGSGELFF
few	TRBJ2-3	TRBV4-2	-	TGTGCCAGCAGCCCCAGAACGGGGGGCTCCTGGGAAGATACGCAGTATTTT	CASSPRTGGSWEDTQYF
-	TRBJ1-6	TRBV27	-	TGTGCCAGCAGTTCCCCCCGACAGGTGAATTCACCCCTCCACTTT	CASSSPRQVNSPLHF
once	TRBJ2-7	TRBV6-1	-	TGTGCCAGCAGTTCCCTACTCGAGTCCTACGAGCAGTACTTC	CASSSLLESYEQYF
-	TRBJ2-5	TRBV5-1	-	TGCGCCAGCAGCCACACCGGGCAGCAAGAGACCCAGTACTTC	CASSHTGQQETQYF
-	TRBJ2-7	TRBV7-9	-	TGTGCCAGCAGGGACAGACTTAACGAGCAGTACTTC	CASRDRLNEQYF
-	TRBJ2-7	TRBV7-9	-	TGTGCCAGCAGCTCGACAATCTACGAGCAGTACTTC	CASSSTIYEQYF